This T cell receptor beta chain was obtained from a study of shared clonotypes between healthy human individuals. Background on the study: Donors, aged 18 to 49, were a couple of women and a few men.

It was into CD45RA+ naive and CD45RA-negative memory subsets that the CD4+ cells were split. Per germline, CDR1 KGHSH and CDR2 LQKENI. V lost 5 bases to trimming and J lost 4 bases; unmatched junction nucleotides: 6. The CDR3 is 15 residues long. At deep level, the assay was performed. Authors' analysis steps: Filtering differed for immunoSEQ, which gave only junction sequences without quality scores. The table came from immunoSEQ multiplex PCR; TCRdb's copy has only in-frame clones and leaves some out. The D gene and trimming were derived from the DNA, and the V and J assignments and clone size from that table. The profile shows some 1,600,000 clones, approximately 98% of them singletons. This clone was seen only once.

This chain links TRBV18 with TRBJ2-3, with 10 nucleotides matching TRBD2. The sample comprised naive CD4+ T cells sorted from blood. Subset: CD45RA+ positively selected. This TCR was sampled from a man in his thirties or forties in good health. The CDR3: CASSGAGGPADTQYF. CDR3 coding DNA: TGTGCCAGCTCAGGAGCGGGAGGGCCTGCAGATACGCAGTATTTT.